This passage covers 22 T cell receptor beta chains from one sample sequenced in a study of liver allograft versus peripheral blood T cells. Overall study: Repertoires of T cell receptors in transplanted livers were compared with recipients' peripheral blood repertoires.

TCRdb reprocessed the reads via MiXCR and lists one record per CDR3 protein. Of some 9,000 distinct CDR3 sequences in the sample, approximately 16% are singletons; the top ten hold 1.5% to 2%. These receptor sequences come from a human patient who had a liver transplant. These T cells may partly come from the graft donor.

The rearrangement uses TRBV18 and TRBJ1-1, with 12 bases identical to TRBD1. Germline CDR1 is KGHSH and CDR2 is LQKENI. CDR3 length: 15 amino acids. Losses at the gene ends were 4 bases for V and 1 base for J; bases not matched to a gene: 1. CDR3 in DNA: TGTGCCAGCTCACGGGGACAGGGGGCGAACACTGAAGCTTTCTTT. It translates to CASSRGQGANTEAFF.

The chain couples TRBV5-5 to TRBJ2-3; D unclear. CDR3 length equals 13 residues. With 0 bases removed from V and 1 base from J, the gap between germline ends came to 3 bases. Germline CDR1 SGHKS, CDR2 YYEKEE (reference sequence). CDR3 sequence (DNA): TGTGCCAGCAGCTTGGGAGGCACAGATACGCAGTATTTT. This translates into CASSLGGTDTQYF.

This clonotype counts as medium-sized. The chain has TRBV27 and TRBJ1-1; D remains unclear. The V end lost 7 bases, the J end lost 2 bases, and 14 bases lay between the germline ends. CDR3 size: 14 residues. Germline assignment: CDR1 MNHEY and CDR2 SMNVEV (reference sequence). The CDR3 protein is CASMSNSQNTEAFF. For the CDR3, the DNA is TGTGCCAGCATGTCCAACAGCCAAAACACTGAAGCTTTCTTT.

In its sample, this clonotype ranks as medium-sized (0.01 to 0.1%). The rearrangement uses TRBV6-2 or TRBV6-3 and TRBJ1-6; the D gene is possibly TRBD1 (6 bases). CDR1 is MNHEY and CDR2 is SVGEGT in the germline V gene. The CDR3 consists of 15 residues. The V gene lost 2 bases and the J gene lost 2 bases, with 7 bases spanning the gap. As DNA, the CDR3 is TGTGCCAGCAGTTACGGACAGACCTATAATTCACCCCTCCACTTT. Residues: CASSYGQTYNSPLHF.

By sample fraction, this clonotype is medium-sized. The V call is TRBV6-5, the J call TRBJ2-2; a possible D gene is TRBD2 (6 bases). The CDR3 has 14 residues. Germline lookup yields CDR1 MNHEY and CDR2 SVGAGI. V was shortened by 4 bases and J by 3 bases, with 9 bases between the two germline ends. CDR3 coding DNA: TGTGCCAGCAGTTTAGCGGATGACACCGGGGAGCTGTTTTTT. This gives the protein CASSLADDTGELFF.

Concerning this clonotype: A much more abundant neighbour one base away suggests this may be a read error. The conserved phenylalanine or tryptophan is not found at the CDR3 terminus, so this likely reflects a read error. This sequence joins TRBV28 and TRBJ1-1; tentative D call: TRBD1 (5 bases). The length of the CDR3 is 15 residues. V was shortened by 7 bases and J by 2 bases, with 17 bases between the two germline ends. The germline V gene has CDR1 MDHEN and CDR2 SYDVKM. CDR3 loop: CASITPGGGNTEAFS. CDR3 bases: TGTGCCAGCATCACCCCTGGGGGGGGAAACACTGAAGCTTTCTCT.

The gene calls are TRBV12-3 or TRBV12-4 and TRBJ1-4; weak D call: TRBD1 (5 bases). V was shortened by 3 bases and J by 13 bases, with 15 bases between the two germline ends. The CDR3 consists of 13 residues. The CDR3 protein is CASSLEPQQVLFF. As DNA, the CDR3 is TGTGCCAGCAGTTTGGAACCCCAACAGGTACTGTTTTTT.

On this clonotype: A single base separates this from a much larger clone, so it may be a read error. The chain employs TRBV27 and TRBJ1-2; 9 nucleotides line up with TRBD1. This CDR3 comprises 16 residues. The germline V gene encodes CDR1 MNHEY and CDR2 SMNVEV (reference sequence). Here the CDR3 reads CAISYSSGTGLNGYTF. In DNA, the CDR3 is TGTGCCATCAGTTACTCATCCGGGACAGGGTTAAATGGCTACACCTTC.

This chain links TRBV5-6 with TRBJ2-3; D perhaps matches TRBD1 (5 bases). V lost 0 bases, J lost 4 bases, and 9 bases lay in between. CDR3 length equals 14 residues. Germline V lookup: CDR1 SGHDT, CDR2 YYEEEE. The CDR3 spells CASSLGQGPDTQYF. DNA of the CDR3: TGTGCCAGCAGCTTGGGCCAGGGCCCAGATACGCAGTATTTT.

This rearrangement joins TRBV20-1 to TRBJ2-7, with no clear D. The germline V gene encodes CDR1 DFQATT and CDR2 SNEGSKA (reference sequence). The CDR3 totals 13 residues. The ends were cut back, 1 base at V and 2 bases at J, with 9 bases in the middle. CDR3 coding DNA: TGCAGTGCTAGAGGGGTCTCCACCTACGAGCAGTACTTC. The encoded protein is CSARGVSTYEQYF.

This clonotype was detected many times. V is TRBV18 and J is TRBJ2-3; TRBD1 agrees at 8 bases. Germline CDR1 and CDR2: KGHSH and LQKENI. V lost 4 bases to trimming and J lost 2 bases; unmatched junction nucleotides: 5. The CDR3 has 15 amino acids. CDR3 DNA sequence: TGTGCCAGCTCACTGACAGGGGCGGTCACAGATACGCAGTATTTT. Its translation is CASSLTGAVTDTQYF.

This clonotype is medium-sized. The CDR3 sequence: CASSPDISNTEAFF. Written as DNA, the CDR3 is TGTGCCAGCTCACCGGACATCTCGAACACTGAAGCTTTCTTT. The chain joins TRBV18 to TRBJ1-1, with D tentatively TRBD1 (5 bases). Trimming pared 3 bases from V and 1 base from J, leaving 9 bases between. Germline CDR1 reads KGHSH; CDR2 reads LQKENI. The CDR3 consists of 14 residues.

This clonotype showed up just a few times. The V call is TRBV7-2, the J call TRBJ2-5; 9 nucleotides align to TRBD2. V was clipped by 6 bases and J by 5 bases; unmatched bases: 7. Germline assignment: CDR1 SGHTA and CDR2 FQGNSA. This CDR3 is 14 amino acids long. The CDR3, as DNA: TGTGCCAGCAGTTCAGCGGGGGGCGAGGAGACCCAGTACTTC. Amino acids: CASSSAGGEETQYF.

This clonotype is labeled medium-sized. The rearrangement joins TRBV7-2 to TRBJ1-1; D not resolved. Germline values: CDR1 SGHTA, CDR2 FQGNSA. There are 12 residues in the CDR3. DNA of the CDR3: TGTGCTACGGGCGGGATGAACACTGAAGCTTTCTTT. Residues: CATGGMNTEAFF.

Points on this clonotype: One end of the junction varies from germline; a read error may be responsible. The V gene is TRBV12-3 or TRBV12-4, the J gene TRBJ1-1, with a tentative D call TRBD1 (6 bases). CDR3 length equals 14 residues. This chain's CDR3 is CASSFLRGFTDAFF. The CDR3 DNA reads TGTGCCAGCAGTTTCCTCAGGGGATTTACTGATGCTTTCTTT.

This clonotype is classed as medium-sized. The rearrangement links TRBV5-6 to TRBJ1-2, with 9 nucleotides matching TRBD1. The CDR3 consists of 15 residues. CDR1 is SGHDT and CDR2 is YYEEEE in the germline V gene. Germline trimming cut 4 bases from V and 2 bases from J; bases unmatched to any gene: 6. The CDR3 bases are TGTGCCAGCAGCCTCGGACAGGGGTTAAACTATGGCTACACCTTC. Translation gives CASSLGQGLNYGYTF.

The chain employs TRBV2 and TRBJ2-7; weak D call: TRBD2 (7 bases). V gave up 5 bases and J gave up 4 bases, with 21 bases separating them. CDR1 and CDR2 from the germline V gene are SNHLY and FYNNEI. The CDR3 is made up of 16 amino acids. CDR3 amino acids: CASSSQRAGAGYEQYF. CDR3 bases: TGTGCCAGCAGTTCCCAAAGGGCGGGGGCTGGTTACGAGCAGTACTTC.

A remark on this clonotype: An end of the junction does not agree with germline; a read error may underlie this. The rearrangement links TRBV6-5 to TRBJ2-3; the match to TRBD2 covers 8 bases. This CDR3 has 15 amino acids. Germline-derived CDR1 and CDR2 are MNHEY and SVGAGI. The DNA of the CDR3 is TGTGCCAGCAGTTATTACGGGGGGGCGGCAGATAAGCAGTATTTT. The encoded protein is CASSYYGGAADKQYF.

The J gene is TRBJ2-1, the V gene TRBV20-1; 10 bases are a match to TRBD2. V was clipped by 0 bases and J by 7 bases; unmatched bases: 6. Germline V lookup: CDR1 DFQATT, CDR2 SNEGSKA (reference sequence). The CDR3 spans 15 residues. As DNA, the CDR3 is TGCAGTGCTAGAGATCGGCTAGCGGGAGTAAATGAGCAGTTCTTC. Its protein is CSARDRLAGVNEQFF.

This clonotype is classed as medium-sized. The rearrangement links TRBV9 to TRBJ1-1, with 7 bases that match TRBD1. Germline V lookup: CDR1 SGDLS, CDR2 YYNGEE. The CDR3 has 18 amino acids. V dropped 0 bases and J dropped 4; count of bases not matched to a gene: 15. The CDR3 spells CASSVEPRQGRRVTEAFF. The CDR3 region has the DNA TGTGCCAGCAGCGTAGAACCCAGACAGGGTCGGAGGGTCACTGAAGCTTTCTTT. Together with reference TRBV9 and TRBJ1-1, the CDR3 gives the full variable domain: DSGVTQTPKHLITATGQRVTLRCSPRSGDLSVYWYQQSLDQGLQFLIQYYNGEERAKGNILERFSAQQFPDLHSELNLSSLELGDSALYFCASSVEPRQGRRVTEAFFGQGTRLTVV.

This clonotype is categorized as medium-sized. V usage is TRBV19 and J usage is TRBJ2-7; the D gene could be TRBD1 or TRBD2 (5 bases each). The CDR3 has 13 residues. Germline CDR1 is LNHDA and CDR2 is SQIVND (reference sequence). V gave up 6 bases and J gave up 3 bases, with 12 bases separating them. CDR3 loop: CASSANGGYEQYF. The CDR3 DNA reads TGTGCCAGTAGCGCCAATGGGGGCTACGAGCAGTACTTC.

By sample fraction, this clonotype is medium-sized (0.01 to 0.1%). The rearrangement joins TRBV19 to TRBJ2-1; 12 nucleotides line up with TRBD2. There are 16 residues in the CDR3. The germline V gene has CDR1 LNHDA and CDR2 SQIVND (reference sequence). Trimming at V came to 5 bases and at J to 4 bases, leaving 6 bases not matched to a gene. CDR3 sequence (DNA): TGTGCCAGTAGTCGTCGGACTAGCGGGATATACAATGAGCAGTTCTTC. It codes for CASSRRTSGIYNEQFF.